This note documents a single TCR beta chain sequence. As yet, its antigen is unknown. The germline gives CDR1 SGHDT, CDR2 YYEEEE. The CDR3 contains 17 residues. Trimming pared 3 bases from V and 7 bases from J, leaving 24 bases between. The donors were healthy bone marrow donors. This sample was included in a study of cytomegalovirus exposure and HLA in healthy donors. Study results and limitations: With DRB1 most and HLA-C fewest, TCR association rates differed between HLA loci in a later analysis. The authors confirmed in vitro that a few CMV-associated chains were specific for CMV antigens.

The PCR made use of 60 Vbeta and 13 Jbeta primers. Using immunoSEQ multiplex PCR, the repertoire was profiled, and TCRdb retains in-frame clones only, with some absent. The table has 100,000 to 120,000 clones, approximately 79% seen once. The rearrangement uses TRBV5-6 and TRBJ2-3; maybe TRBD1 (6 bases). Sequencing was carried out using PBMCs. The sequence derives from a man aged 25-45 years in good health and CMV-seropositive. The CDR3 is CASSSQQGRAHPYTQYF. CDR3 DNA sequence: TGTGCCAGCAGCTCCCAACAGGGAAGAGCCCACCCGTATACGCAGTATTTT. Drawing the rest from reference TRBV5-6 and TRBJ2-3, the complete variable domain is DAGVTQSPTHLIKTRGQQVTLRCSPKSGHDTVSWYQQALGQGPQFIFQYYEEEERQRGNFPDRFSGHQFPNYSSELNVNALLLGDSALYLCASSSQQGRAHPYTQYFGPGTRLTVL.